Listed below are T cell receptor beta chains from one sample, sequenced in a study of Tregs in tolerant kidney transplant recipients. Clones were read by immunoSEQ multiplex PCR, and TCRdb kept only the in-frame ones, dropping some. The sample shows fewer than 100,000 clones, 93% of them seen only once. The sequenced sample was CD4+ T cells from blood, obtained before the transplant. The receptors derive from a human donor who received a combined kidney and bone marrow transplant. CDR3s include the opening cysteine and the closing phenylalanine or tryptophan. Each record gives: clone size, V gene, D gene, J gene, CDR3 protein, CDR3 DNA. The D gene is left open where the match is weak. The listing skips clone size in some rows; elsewhere it reads once, few, many or a size class.

clone size: -; V gene: TRBV29-1; D gene: TRBD2; J gene: TRBJ2-2; CDR3 protein: CSVESAGGGTGELFF; CDR3 DNA: TGCAGCGTTGAATCGGCGGGAGGGGGGACCGGGGAGCTGTTTTTT
clone size: few; V gene: TRBV10-3; D gene: -; J gene: TRBJ1-3; CDR3 protein: CAITHPGLRNTIYF; CDR3 DNA: TGTGCCATCACTCACCCGGGACTTCGAAACACCATATATTTT
clone size: -; V gene: TRBV21-1; D gene: -; J gene: TRBJ1-2; CDR3 protein: CASSIFGAHYGYTF; CDR3 DNA: TGTGCCAGCAGCATCTTTGGTGCGCACTATGGCTACACCTTC
clone size: -; V gene: TRBV7-2; D gene: TRBD2; J gene: TRBJ2-5; CDR3 protein: CASRTSGGVQETQYF; CDR3 DNA: TGTGCCAGCAGGACTAGCGGGGGGGTCCAAGAGACCCAGTACTTC
clone size: -; V gene: TRBV5-8; D gene: -; J gene: TRBJ2-7; CDR3 protein: CASSRSYEQYF; CDR3 DNA: TGTGCCAGCAGCCGCTCCTACGAGCAGTACTTC
clone size: -; V gene: TRBV2; D gene: TRBD2; J gene: TRBJ2-1; CDR3 protein: CASSERGGVFEQFF; CDR3 DNA: TGTGCCAGCAGTGAACGGGGGGGAGTCTTCGAGCAGTTCTTC
clone size: -; V gene: TRBV7-8; D gene: -; J gene: TRBJ1-5; CDR3 protein: CASSLVLRGGQPQHF; CDR3 DNA: TGTGCCAGCAGCTTAGTGTTAAGGGGTGGGCAGCCCCAGCATTTT
clone size: once; V gene: TRBV9; D gene: TRBD2; J gene: TRBJ2-1; CDR3 protein: CASSTQKTSGRYNEQFF; CDR3 DNA: TGTGCCAGCAGCACCCAAAAAACTAGCGGGAGATACAATGAGCAGTTCTTC
clone size: -; V gene: TRBV19; D gene: -; J gene: TRBJ1-3; CDR3 protein: CASSSYRLDSGNTIYF; CDR3 DNA: TGTGCCAGTAGTTCATACAGGTTGGACTCTGGAAACACCATATATTTT
clone size: -; V gene: TRBV7-9; D gene: -; J gene: TRBJ1-4; CDR3 protein: CASSPVTGLREKLFF; CDR3 DNA: TGTGCCAGCAGCCCAGTGACAGGTCTACGAGAAAAACTGTTTTTT
clone size: -; V gene: TRBV6-6; D gene: -; J gene: TRBJ2-5; CDR3 protein: CASSYPPRGETQYF; CDR3 DNA: TGTGCCAGCAGTTACCCCCCGCGGGGAGAGACCCAGTACTTC
clone size: -; V gene: TRBV11-2; D gene: -; J gene: TRBJ1-1; CDR3 protein: CASSPLQTLGMNTEAFF; CDR3 DNA: TGTGCCAGCAGCCCATTACAGACCCTTGGCATGAACACTGAAGCTTTCTTT
clone size: -; V gene: TRBV5-1; D gene: -; J gene: TRBJ2-1; CDR3 protein: CASSFPGFNEQFF; CDR3 DNA: TGCGCCAGCAGCTTCCCCGGGTTCAATGAGCAGTTCTTC
clone size: -; V gene: TRBV18; D gene: -; J gene: TRBJ2-2; CDR3 protein: CASSSTGRRNTGELFF; CDR3 DNA: TGTGCCAGCTCATCCACAGGGCGTCGGAACACCGGGGAGCTGTTTTTT
clone size: -; V gene: TRBV10-3; D gene: -; J gene: TRBJ1-2; CDR3 protein: CAISERPRGGANYGYTF; CDR3 DNA: TGTGCCATCAGTGAGCGGCCACGGGGAGGGGCAAACTATGGCTACACCTTC
clone size: -; V gene: TRBV12-5; D gene: TRBD1; J gene: TRBJ2-6; CDR3 protein: CASGLLSGQAFRFPNVLTF; CDR3 DNA: TGTGCTAGTGGTTTGCTCTCGGGACAGGCCTTCCGTTTTCCCAACGTCCTGACTTTC
clone size: -; V gene: TRBV11-2; D gene: -; J gene: TRBJ2-7; CDR3 protein: CASRGDSYSYEQYF; CDR3 DNA: TGTGCCAGCAGAGGAGACAGCTATAGCTACGAGCAGTACTTC
clone size: -; V gene: TRBV4-1; D gene: -; J gene: TRBJ2-1; CDR3 protein: CASSQVYARWGRNEQFF; CDR3 DNA: TGCGCCAGCAGCCAAGTTTATGCCAGGTGGGGGAGGAATGAGCAGTTCTTC
clone size: -; V gene: TRBV9; D gene: TRBD2; J gene: TRBJ2-2; CDR3 protein: CASSPRGGYTGELFF; CDR3 DNA: TGTGCCAGCAGCCCCCGGGGAGGGTACACCGGGGAGCTGTTTTTT
clone size: -; V gene: TRBV28; D gene: TRBD1; J gene: TRBJ1-1; CDR3 protein: CASSLFLRQGQAFF; CDR3 DNA: TGTGCCAGCAGTTTATTCCTGCGACAGGGACAAGCTTTCTTT
clone size: -; V gene: TRBV9; D gene: -; J gene: TRBJ1-1; CDR3 protein: CASSPRFDTEAFF; CDR3 DNA: TGTGCCAGCAGCCCCCGGTTCGACACTGAAGCTTTCTTT
clone size: -; V gene: TRBV12-5; D gene: -; J gene: TRBJ2-3; CDR3 protein: CASGYISTDTQYF; CDR3 DNA: TGTGCTAGTGGATATATAAGCACAGATACGCAGTATTTT
clone size: -; V gene: TRBV5-4; D gene: TRBD1; J gene: TRBJ1-4; CDR3 protein: CASSYDRVDEKLFF; CDR3 DNA: TGTGCCAGCAGCTACGACAGGGTGGATGAAAAACTGTTTTTT
clone size: -; V gene: TRBV29-1; D gene: -; J gene: TRBJ1-1; CDR3 protein: CSIHSTVMNTEAFF; CDR3 DNA: TGCAGCATACATTCGACAGTAATGAACACTGAAGCTTTCTTT
clone size: -; V gene: TRBV15; D gene: -; J gene: TRBJ1-2; CDR3 protein: CATSRGPGTFDGYTF; CDR3 DNA: TGTGCCACCAGCAGGGGCCCCGGGACATTCGATGGCTACACCTTC
clone size: -; V gene: TRBV18; D gene: TRBD1; J gene: TRBJ1-6; CDR3 protein: CASSPRPGTALGRIYNSPLHF; CDR3 DNA: TGTGCCAGCTCACCAAGGCCGGGGACAGCACTCGGTCGAATCTATAATTCACCCCTCCACTTT
clone size: -; V gene: TRBV5-1; D gene: -; J gene: TRBJ1-5; CDR3 protein: CASSPLPPGSNQPQHF; CDR3 DNA: TGCGCCAGCAGCCCCCTCCCGCCAGGGAGCAATCAGCCCCAGCATTTT
clone size: -; V gene: TRBV21-1; D gene: -; J gene: TRBJ1-5; CDR3 protein: CASSGRRRNQPQHF; CDR3 DNA: TGTGCCAGCTCAGGACGGAGGCGCAATCAGCCCCAGCATTTT
clone size: -; V gene: TRBV28; D gene: -; J gene: TRBJ1-5; CDR3 protein: CASRTAHQPQHF; CDR3 DNA: TGTGCCAGCAGGACAGCGCATCAGCCCCAGCATTTT
clone size: -; V gene: TRBV4-1; D gene: TRBD2; J gene: TRBJ2-1; CDR3 protein: CASSQEPSGGVYNEQFF; CDR3 DNA: TGCGCCAGCAGCCAAGAACCTAGCGGGGGGGTTTACAATGAGCAGTTCTTC
clone size: once; V gene: TRBV19; D gene: -; J gene: TRBJ1-6; CDR3 protein: CASSIGDSTPLHF; CDR3 DNA: TGTGCCAGTAGTATAGGCGACAGCACACCCCTCCACTTT
clone size: -; V gene: TRBV14; D gene: TRBD2; J gene: TRBJ2-3; CDR3 protein: CASSPHLAGGTDTQYF; CDR3 DNA: TGTGCCAGCAGCCCACACCTAGCGGGAGGAACAGATACGCAGTATTTT
clone size: -; V gene: TRBV7-6; D gene: -; J gene: TRBJ2-1; CDR3 protein: CASSLGAGGFNEQFF; CDR3 DNA: TGTGCCAGCAGCTTAGGGGCAGGGGGGTTCAATGAGCAGTTCTTC
clone size: -; V gene: TRBV7-2; D gene: TRBD1; J gene: TRBJ2-6; CDR3 protein: CASSLNRGGANVLTF; CDR3 DNA: TGTGCCAGCAGCTTAAACAGGGGTGGGGCCAACGTCCTGACTTTC
clone size: once; V gene: TRBV6-6; D gene: TRBD2; J gene: TRBJ2-3; CDR3 protein: CASSIGLDGSTDTQYF; CDR3 DNA: TGTGCCAGCAGTATTGGACTAGATGGGAGCACAGATACGCAGTATTTT
clone size: -; V gene: TRBV7-9; D gene: -; J gene: TRBJ2-5; CDR3 protein: CASSPPGTPDLKETQYF; CDR3 DNA: TGTGCCAGCAGCCCCCCAGGGACACCGGATCTAAAAGAGACCCAGTACTTC
clone size: -; V gene: TRBV5-4; D gene: -; J gene: TRBJ2-6; CDR3 protein: CASSWDMRGANVLTF; CDR3 DNA: TGTGCCAGCAGCTGGGACATGCGGGGGGCCAACGTCCTGACTTTC
clone size: -; V gene: TRBV4-3; D gene: TRBD2; J gene: TRBJ2-3; CDR3 protein: CASSQDLTSGGADTQYF; CDR3 DNA: TGCGCCAGCAGCCAAGATTTGACTAGCGGGGGGGCAGATACGCAGTATTTT
clone size: -; V gene: TRBV30; D gene: -; J gene: TRBJ2-7; CDR3 protein: CAWSIKTPYEQYF; CDR3 DNA: TGTGCCTGGAGTATTAAAACTCCCTACGAGCAGTACTTC
clone size: -; V gene: TRBV14; D gene: -; J gene: TRBJ2-3; CDR3 protein: CASSLHPTTDTQYF; CDR3 DNA: TGTGCCAGCAGCCTTCACCCTACGACAGATACGCAGTATTTT
clone size: once; V gene: TRBV9; D gene: -; J gene: TRBJ1-1; CDR3 protein: CASSTTGSFTEAFF; CDR3 DNA: TGTGCCAGCAGCACAACAGGGTCTTTCACTGAAGCTTTCTTT
clone size: -; V gene: TRBV7-2; D gene: -; J gene: TRBJ2-5; CDR3 protein: CASSLAGDWAGHLETQYF; CDR3 DNA: TGTGCCAGCAGCTTAGCGGGGGACTGGGCTGGACACCTTGAGACCCAGTACTTC
clone size: -; V gene: TRBV5-4; D gene: TRBD1; J gene: TRBJ1-1; CDR3 protein: CASSLDRGTEAFF; CDR3 DNA: TGTGCCAGCAGCTTAGACAGGGGCACTGAAGCTTTCTTT
clone size: -; V gene: TRBV6-1; D gene: -; J gene: TRBJ1-6; CDR3 protein: CASRFRQERSPLHF; CDR3 DNA: TGTGCCAGCAGATTTCGTCAGGAAAGATCACCCCTCCACTTT
clone size: once; V gene: TRBV7-2; D gene: TRBD2; J gene: TRBJ2-7; CDR3 protein: CASSLRLAGDYEQYF; CDR3 DNA: TGTGCCAGCAGCCTGAGACTAGCGGGGGACTACGAGCAGTACTTC
clone size: -; V gene: TRBV2; D gene: -; J gene: TRBJ2-2; CDR3 protein: CASRRESGTGELFF; CDR3 DNA: TGTGCCAGCAGGAGAGAGTCAGGGACCGGGGAGCTGTTTTTT
clone size: -; V gene: TRBV2; D gene: TRBD1; J gene: TRBJ2-1; CDR3 protein: CASNPVSGTGGSYNEQFF; CDR3 DNA: TGTGCCAGCAATCCCGTCTCCGGGACAGGGGGCTCCTACAATGAGCAGTTCTTC